This entry describes one TCR beta chain. These data belong to a study of OX40 agonist ivuxolimab in advanced cancers. CDR1 and CDR2 (germline): SGHAT, FQNNGV. The CDR3 covers 13 residues. Trimming took off 5 bases at V and 1 base at J, with 8 bases between the two ends. Produced via immunoSEQ multiplex PCR; TCRdb's table is partial and in-frame only. The sample yields about 56,000 clones, 75% to 90% seen once. The sequencing here drew on CD4+ or CD8+ T cells sorted from blood, taken in a trial of the OX40 agonist ivuxolimab. The chain links TRBV11-2 to TRBJ1-1; D is unclear. The receptor was isolated from an adult with an advanced solid tumor such as melanoma, head and neck, liver or kidney cancer. This chain's CDR3 is CASSTRRNTEAFF. The CDR3 DNA reads as TGTGCCAGCAGCACCCGACGGAACACTGAAGCTTTCTTT.